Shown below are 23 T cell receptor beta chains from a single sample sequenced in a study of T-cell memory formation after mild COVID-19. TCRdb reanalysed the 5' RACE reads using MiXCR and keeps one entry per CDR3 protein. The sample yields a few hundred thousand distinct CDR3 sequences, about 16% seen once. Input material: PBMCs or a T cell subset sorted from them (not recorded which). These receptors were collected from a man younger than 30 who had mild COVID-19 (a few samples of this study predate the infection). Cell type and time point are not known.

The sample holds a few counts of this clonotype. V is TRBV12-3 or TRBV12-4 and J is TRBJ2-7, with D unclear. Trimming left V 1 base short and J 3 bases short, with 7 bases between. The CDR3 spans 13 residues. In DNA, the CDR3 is TGTGCCAGCAGTTTAGGTACGAACTACGAGCAGTACTTC. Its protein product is CASSLGTNYEQYF.

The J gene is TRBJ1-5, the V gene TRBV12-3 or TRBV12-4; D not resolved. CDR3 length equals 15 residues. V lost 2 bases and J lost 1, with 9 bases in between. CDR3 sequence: CASSLWGGSNQPQHF. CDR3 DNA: TGTGCCAGCAGTTTATGGGGTGGGAGCAATCAGCCCCAGCATTTT.

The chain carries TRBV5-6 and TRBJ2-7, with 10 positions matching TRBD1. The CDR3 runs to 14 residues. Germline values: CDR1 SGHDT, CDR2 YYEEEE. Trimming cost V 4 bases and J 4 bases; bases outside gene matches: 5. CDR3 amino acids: CASSPDRGVYEQYF. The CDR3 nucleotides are TGTGCCAGCAGCCCGGACAGGGGGGTGTACGAGCAGTACTTC.

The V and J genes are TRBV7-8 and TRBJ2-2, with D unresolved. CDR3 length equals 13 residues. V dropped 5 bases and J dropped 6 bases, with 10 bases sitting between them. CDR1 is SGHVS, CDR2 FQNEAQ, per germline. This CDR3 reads CASSLSEPGELFF. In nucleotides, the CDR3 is TGTGCCAGCAGCCTCAGTGAGCCCGGGGAGCTGTTTTTT.

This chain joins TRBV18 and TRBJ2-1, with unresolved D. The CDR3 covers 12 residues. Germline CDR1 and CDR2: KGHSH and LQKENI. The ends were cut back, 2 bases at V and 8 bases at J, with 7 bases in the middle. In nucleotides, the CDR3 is TGTGCCAGCTCACCAAGCTCTGATGAGCAGTTCTTC. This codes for CASSPSSDEQFF.

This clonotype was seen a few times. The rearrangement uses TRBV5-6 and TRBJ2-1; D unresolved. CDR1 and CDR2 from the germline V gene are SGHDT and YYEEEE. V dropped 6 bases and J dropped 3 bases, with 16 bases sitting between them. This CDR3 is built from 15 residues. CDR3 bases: TGTGCCAGCACCCCCTTGGCTAGGGACTACAATGAGCAGTTCTTC. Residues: CASTPLARDYNEQFF.

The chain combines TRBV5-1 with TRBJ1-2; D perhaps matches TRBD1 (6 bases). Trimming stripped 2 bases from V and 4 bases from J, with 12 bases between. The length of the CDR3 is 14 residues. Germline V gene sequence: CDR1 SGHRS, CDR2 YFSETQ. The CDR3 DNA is TGCGCCAGCAGCTTCGGGGGCGCGGGCTATGGCTACACCTTC. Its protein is CASSFGGAGYGYTF.

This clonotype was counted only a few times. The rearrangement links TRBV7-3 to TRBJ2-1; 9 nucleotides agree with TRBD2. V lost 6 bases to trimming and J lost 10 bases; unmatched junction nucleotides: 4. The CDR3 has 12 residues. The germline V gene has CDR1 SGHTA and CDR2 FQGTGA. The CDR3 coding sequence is TGTGCCAGCAGTAGCGGGGGCTGGGAGCAGTTCTTC. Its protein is CASSSGGWEQFF.

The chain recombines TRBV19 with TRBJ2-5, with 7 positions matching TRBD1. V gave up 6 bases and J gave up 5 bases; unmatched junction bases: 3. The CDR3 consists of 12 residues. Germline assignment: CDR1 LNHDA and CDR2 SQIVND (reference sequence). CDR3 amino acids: CASRQGKETQYF. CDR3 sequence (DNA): TGTGCCAGTAGACAGGGGAAGGAGACCCAGTACTTC. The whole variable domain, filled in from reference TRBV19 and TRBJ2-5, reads DGGITQSPKYLFRKEGQNVTLSCEQNLNHDAMYWYRQDPGQGLRLIYYSQIVNDFQKGDIAEGYSVSREKKESFPLTVTSAQKNPTAFYLCASRQGKETQYFGPGTRLLVL.

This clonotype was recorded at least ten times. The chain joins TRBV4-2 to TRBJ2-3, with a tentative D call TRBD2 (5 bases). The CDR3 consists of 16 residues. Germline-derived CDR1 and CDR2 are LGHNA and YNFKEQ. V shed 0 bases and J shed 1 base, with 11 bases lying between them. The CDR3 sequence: CASSQDLYGGTDTQYF. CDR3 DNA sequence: TGTGCCAGCAGCCAAGATCTATACGGGGGCACAGATACGCAGTATTTT.

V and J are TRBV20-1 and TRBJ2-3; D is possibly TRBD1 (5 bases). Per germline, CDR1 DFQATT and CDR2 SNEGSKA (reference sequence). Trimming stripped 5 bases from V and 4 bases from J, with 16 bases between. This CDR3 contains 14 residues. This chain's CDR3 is CSAHSNTGADTQYF. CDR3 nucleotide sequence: TGCAGTGCTCACTCCAACACAGGCGCAGATACGCAGTATTTT.

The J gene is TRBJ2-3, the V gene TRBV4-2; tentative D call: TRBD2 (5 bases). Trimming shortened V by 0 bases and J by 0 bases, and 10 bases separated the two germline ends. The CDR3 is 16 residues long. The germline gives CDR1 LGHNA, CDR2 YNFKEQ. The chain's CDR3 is CASSQDWTVSTDTQYF. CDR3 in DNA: TGTGCCAGCAGCCAAGATTGGACTGTTAGCACAGATACGCAGTATTTT.

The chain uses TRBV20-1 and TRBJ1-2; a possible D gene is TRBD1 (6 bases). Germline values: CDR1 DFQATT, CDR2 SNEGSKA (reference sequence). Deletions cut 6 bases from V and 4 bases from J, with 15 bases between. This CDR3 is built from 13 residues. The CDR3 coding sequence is TGCAGTGCGGAAGCGGGGGCTGGCTATGGCTACACCTTC. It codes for CSAEAGAGYGYTF.

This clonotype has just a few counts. Here the CDR3 reads CASSLDKSEAFF. CDR3 sequence (DNA): TGCGCCAGCAGCTTGGATAAGTCTGAAGCTTTCTTT. The rearrangement uses TRBV5-1 and TRBJ1-1; D remains ambiguous. The CDR3 is made up of 12 amino acids. V was shortened by 0 bases and J by 6 bases, with 6 bases between the two germline ends. The V gene's germline CDR1 is SGHRS and CDR2 YFSETQ.

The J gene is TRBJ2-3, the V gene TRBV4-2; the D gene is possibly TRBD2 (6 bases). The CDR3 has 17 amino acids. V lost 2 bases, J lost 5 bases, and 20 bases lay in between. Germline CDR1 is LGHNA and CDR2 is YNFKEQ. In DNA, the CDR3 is TGTGCCAGCAGCCAATTAGGGACTCCGCAATCGGGAGATACGCAGTATTTT. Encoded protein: CASSQLGTPQSGDTQYF.

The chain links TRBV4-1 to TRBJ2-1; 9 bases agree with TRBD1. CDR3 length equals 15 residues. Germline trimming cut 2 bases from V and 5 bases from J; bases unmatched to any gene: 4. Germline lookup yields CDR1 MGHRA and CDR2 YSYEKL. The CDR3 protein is CASSQNRDRDNEQFF. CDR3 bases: TGCGCCAGCAGCCAAAACCGGGACAGGGACAATGAGCAGTTCTTC.

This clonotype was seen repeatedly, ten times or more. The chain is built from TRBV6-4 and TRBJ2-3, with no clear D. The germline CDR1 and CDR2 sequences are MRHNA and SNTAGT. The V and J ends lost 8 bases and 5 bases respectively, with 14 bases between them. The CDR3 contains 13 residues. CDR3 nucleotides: TGTGCCAGCGCCTTCCGCTCCCAAGATACGCAGTATTTT. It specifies CASAFRSQDTQYF.

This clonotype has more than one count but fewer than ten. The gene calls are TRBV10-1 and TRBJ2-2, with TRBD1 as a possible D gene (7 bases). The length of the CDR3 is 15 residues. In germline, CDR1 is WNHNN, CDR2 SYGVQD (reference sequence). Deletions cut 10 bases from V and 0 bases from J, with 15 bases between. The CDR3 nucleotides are TGCGCCACCGCCGGCGGGACAGCGAACACCGGGGAGCTGTTTTTT. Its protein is CATAGGTANTGELFF.

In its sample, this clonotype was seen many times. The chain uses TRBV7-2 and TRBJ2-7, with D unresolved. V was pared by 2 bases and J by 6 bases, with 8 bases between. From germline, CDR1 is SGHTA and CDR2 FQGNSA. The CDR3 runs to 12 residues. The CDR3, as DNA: TGTGCCAGCAGCTTAAATTCGGGCGAGCAGTACTTC. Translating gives CASSLNSGEQYF. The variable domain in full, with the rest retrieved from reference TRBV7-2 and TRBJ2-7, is GAGVSQSPSNKVTEKGKDVELRCDPISGHTALYWYRQSLGQGLEFLIYFQGNSAPDKSGLPSDRFSAERTGGSVSTLTIQRTQQEDSAVYLCASSLNSGEQYFGPGTRLTVT.

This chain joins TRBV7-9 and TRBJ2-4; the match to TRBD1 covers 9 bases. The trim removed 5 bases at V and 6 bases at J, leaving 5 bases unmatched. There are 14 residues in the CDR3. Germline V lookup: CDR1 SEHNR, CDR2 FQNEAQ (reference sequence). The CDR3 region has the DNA TGTGCCAGCAGCCTCGGACAGGGGAGAAACATTCAGTACTTC. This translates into CASSLGQGRNIQYF.

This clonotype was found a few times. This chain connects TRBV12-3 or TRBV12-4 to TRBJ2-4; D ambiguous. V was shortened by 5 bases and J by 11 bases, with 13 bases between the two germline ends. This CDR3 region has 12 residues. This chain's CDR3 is CASSPGPGVQYF. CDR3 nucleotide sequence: TGTGCCAGCAGTCCGGGTCCTGGGGTTCAGTACTTC.

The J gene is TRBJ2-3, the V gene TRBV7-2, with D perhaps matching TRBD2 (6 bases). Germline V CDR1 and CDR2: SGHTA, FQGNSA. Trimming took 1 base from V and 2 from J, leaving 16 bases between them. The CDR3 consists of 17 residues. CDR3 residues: CASSLVKAGDLTDTQYF. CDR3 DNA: TGTGCCAGCAGCTTAGTAAAAGCGGGCGACCTCACAGATACGCAGTATTTT. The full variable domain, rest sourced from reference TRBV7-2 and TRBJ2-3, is GAGVSQSPSNKVTEKGKDVELRCDPISGHTALYWYRQSLGQGLEFLIYFQGNSAPDKSGLPSDRFSAERTGGSVSTLTIQRTQQEDSAVYLCASSLVKAGDLTDTQYFGPGTRLTVL.

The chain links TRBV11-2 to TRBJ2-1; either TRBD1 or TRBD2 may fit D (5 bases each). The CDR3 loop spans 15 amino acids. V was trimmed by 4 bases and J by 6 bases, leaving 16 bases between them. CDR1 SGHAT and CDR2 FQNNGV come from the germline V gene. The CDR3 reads CASSSSRGARNEQFF. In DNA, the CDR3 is TGTGCCAGCAGCTCCTCGCGAGGGGCCCGCAATGAGCAGTTCTTC. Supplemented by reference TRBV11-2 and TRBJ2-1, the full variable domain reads EAGVAQSPRYKIIEKRQSVAFWCNPISGHATLYWYQQILGQGPKLLIQFQNNGVVDDSQLPKDRFSAERLKGVDSTLKIQPAKLEDSAVYLCASSSSRGARNEQFFGPGTRLTVL.